A selection of T cell receptor beta chains follows, all from one sample in a study of T-cell reconstitution after alpha-beta-depleted transplantation in children. TCRdb redid the calling of the PCR reads with MiXCR, one entry per CDR3 protein. This sample yields 400,000 to 500,000 distinct CDR3 sequences, of which 11% are seen a single time; 4.5% to 7% belongs to the top ten. The starting material was PBMCs from the stem cell graft donor, obtained from the stem cell graft. The receptors originated from a human donor who donated a stem cell graft to a child with acute myeloid leukemia. The CDR3 runs from the conserved cysteine through the conserved F or W. The D gene is left open where the match is weak. Rows may omit the clone size; those that give it use once, few, many or a size class.

abundance,j_gene,v_gene,d_gene,CDR3aa,CDR3nt
few,TRBJ1-1,TRBV12-3/TRBV12-4,TRBD1,CASRGQGAQTEAFF,TGTGCCAGCAGGGGACAGGGGGCGCAGACTGAAGCTTTCTTT
few,TRBJ1-5,TRBV10-3,NA,CAISESVYSNQPQHF,TGTGCCATCAGTGAGTCGGTCTATAGCAATCAGCCCCAGCATTTT
few,TRBJ1-6,TRBV9,NA,CASRGPLHF,TGTGCCAGCCGGGGACCCCTCCACTTT
few,TRBJ2-2,TRBV7-7,NA,CASSLGQGSATGELFF,TGTGCTAGCAGCTTAGGGCAAGGAAGCGCCACCGGGGAGCTGTTTTTT
NA,TRBJ2-2,TRBV5-8,TRBD2,CASSTGTSGITGELFF,TGTGCCAGCAGCACCGGGACTAGCGGGATCACCGGGGAGCTGTTTTTT
few,TRBJ2-7,TRBV20-1,TRBD1,CSATRIQGPTYEQYF,TGCAGTGCTACCAGGATACAGGGGCCAACCTACGAGCAGTACTTC
few,TRBJ2-1,TRBV5-1,TRBD2,CASRLSGTSYNEQFF,TGCGCCAGCAGGTTGAGCGGGACGTCCTACAATGAGCAGTTCTTC
NA,TRBJ2-3,TRBV5-4,TRBD1,CASSNDRGRTDTQYF,TGTGCCAGCAGCAACGACAGGGGGCGCACAGATACGCAGTATTTT
few,TRBJ1-1,TRBV20-1,NA,CSARAGLFTEAFF,TGCAGTGCTAGAGCGGGACTCTTCACTGAAGCTTTCTTT
NA,TRBJ2-7,TRBV6-2/TRBV6-3,TRBD1,CASSYPGQGGYDEQYF,TGTGCCAGCAGTTACCCCGGACAGGGAGGATACGACGAGCAGTACTTC
many,TRBJ2-2,TRBV4-2,TRBD2,CASSQRLAVNTGELFF,TGTGCCAGCAGCCAACGACTAGCGGTGAACACCGGGGAGCTGTTTTTT
few,TRBJ1-5,TRBV20-1,TRBD1,CSAREAGGINQPQHF,TGCAGTGCTAGAGAGGCAGGGGGCATCAATCAGCCCCAGCATTTT
few,TRBJ2-1,TRBV20-1,TRBD2,CSAVAGGGLYNEQFF,TGCAGTGCAGTAGCGGGAGGGGGGCTCTACAATGAGCAGTTCTTC
few,TRBJ2-1,TRBV6-2/TRBV6-3,TRBD2,CASSPKPGLGYNEQFF,TGTGCCAGCAGCCCCAAACCGGGACTAGGGTACAATGAGCAGTTCTTC
NA,TRBJ2-1,TRBV12-3/TRBV12-4,TRBD2,CASSLAGTSGRVEFF,TGTGCCAGCAGTTTAGCGGGGACTAGCGGGAGGGTCGAGTTCTTC
NA,TRBJ2-2,TRBV3-1,NA,CASSQHNQGSTGELFF,TGTGCCAGCAGCCAACACAATCAAGGGAGCACCGGGGAGCTGTTTTTT
few,TRBJ2-3,TRBV29-1,NA,CSVEVQTTDTQYF,TGCAGCGTTGAAGTCCAGACCACAGATACGCAGTATTTT
many,TRBJ2-3,TRBV15,NA,CATSRGSLGSTTDTQYF,TGTGCCACCAGCAGAGGGTCTCTGGGGTCTACCACAGATACGCAGTATTTT
NA,TRBJ2-1,TRBV7-9,NA,CATPGPTYNEQFF,TGTGCCACTCCGGGTCCCACTTACAATGAGCAGTTCTTC
many,TRBJ2-3,TRBV5-1,NA,CASTWRGGLGDTQYF,TGCGCCAGCACCTGGAGGGGGGGCCTAGGGGATACGCAGTATTTT
few,TRBJ2-2,TRBV5-1,TRBD1,CASSLATGGAGGELFF,TGCGCCAGCAGCTTGGCTACAGGGGGCGCCGGCGGGGAGCTGTTTTTT
NA,TRBJ2-3,TRBV12-3/TRBV12-4,TRBD1,CASSTGQGAGTDTQYF,TGTGCCAGCAGTACGGGACAGGGGGCGGGAACAGATACGCAGTATTTT
NA,TRBJ2-3,TRBV20-1,NA,CSARQKVAADTQYF,TGCAGTGCCCGACAGAAGGTGGCGGCAGATACGCAGTATTTT
few,TRBJ1-1,TRBV11-2,TRBD1,CASSSWTGPNTEAFF,TGTGCCAGCAGCTCCTGGACAGGGCCGAACACTGAAGCTTTCTTT
NA,TRBJ2-7,TRBV9,NA,CASSPSGAHEQYF,TGTGCCAGCAGCCCATCGGGAGCCCACGAGCAGTACTTC
few,TRBJ2-7,TRBV15,TRBD1,CATSRGPGQGSEQYF,TGTGCCACCAGCAGAGGGCCGGGACAGGGTTCCGAGCAGTACTTC